Presented here are 27 T cell receptor beta chains from one specimen sequenced in a study of vaccination effects on CD4 cells after COVID-19. Culturing for around eleven days preceded CD4+ T cell isolation. Participants completed two doses of the BNT162b2 or mRNA-1273 vaccine. The data were produced by immunoSEQ multiplex PCR, yet TCRdb's version contains in-frame clones alone and is incomplete. The sample holds 65,000 to 90,000 clones; around 73% are singletons and the top ten take approximately 2.4%. No antigen has been identified for these receptors. This material consisted of CD4+ T cells from PBMCs cultured without peptide, taken after COVID-19 vaccination. These receptors were collected from a human donor who received a COVID-19 vaccine.

The genes are TRBV20-1 and TRBJ1-1; no definite D call. CDR1 and CDR2 (germline): DFQATT, SNEGSKA (reference sequence). The ends were cut back, 3 bases at V and 5 bases at J, with 22 bases in the middle. The CDR3 spans 16 residues. The CDR3 DNA reads TGCAGTGCTAGTTATACACCGGGCCCCCAGGAGACTGAAGCTTTCTTT. Translated: CSASYTPGPQETEAFF.

The chain uses TRBV2 and TRBJ2-3, with D hard to call. CDR3 length equals 14 residues. V lost 8 bases to trimming and J lost 3 bases, with 15 bases between them. Germline CDR1 is SNHLY and CDR2 is FYNNEI. Here the CDR3 DNA reads TGTGCCAGCCAGGCGCGACGGTTTACAGATACGCAGTATTTT. Amino acid sequence: CASQARRFTDTQYF. The full variable domain, in which reference TRBV2 and TRBJ2-3 provide the parts outside the CDR3, is EPEVTQTPSHQVTQMGQEVILRCVPISNHLYFYWYRQILGQKVEFLVSFYNNEISEKSEIFDDQFSVERPDGSNFTLKIRSTKLEDSAMYFCASQARRFTDTQYFGPGTRLTVL.

V is TRBV4-1 and J is TRBJ1-1; 9 bases are a match to TRBD1. The germline CDR1 and CDR2 sequences are MGHRA and YSYEKL. The CDR3 consists of 15 residues. With V trimmed by 4 bases and J by 4 bases, 7 bases remained unmatched. The CDR3 nucleotides read TGCGCCAGCAGCCGGGACAGGGATAGCGGCACTGAAGCTTTCTTT. Encoded protein: CASSRDRDSGTEAFF.

This clone has more than one count but fewer than ten. V and J are TRBV4-1 and TRBJ1-4; 10 bases map to TRBD1. The CDR3 totals 16 residues. The J segment lost 6 bases and the V segment lost 4 bases, leaving 8 bases of the junction unmatched. CDR1 is MGHRA and CDR2 is YSYEKL in the germline V gene. Written as DNA, the CDR3 is TGCGCCAGCAGCCCAGCGGTCGGGACAGGGGATGAAAAACTGTTTTTT. This translates into CASSPAVGTGDEKLFF.

V gene TRBV6-5 combines with J gene TRBJ1-2, with 7 bases lining up with TRBD1. The trim removed 5 bases at V and 4 bases at J, leaving 10 bases unmatched. This CDR3 comprises 15 residues. Germline CDR1 and CDR2: MNHEY and SVGAGI. The CDR3 spells CASSPRQGGGYGYTF. CDR3 sequence (DNA): TGTGCCAGCAGTCCACGACAGGGCGGGGGCTATGGCTACACCTTC.

The J gene is TRBJ2-7, the V gene TRBV5-5; TRBD1 aligns across 10 bases. Germline V gene lookup returns CDR1 SGHKS and CDR2 YYEKEE (reference sequence). The CDR3 consists of 16 residues. With 0 bases clipped from V and 2 bases from J, the junction kept 5 bases outside the gene matches. DNA of the CDR3: TGTGCCAGCAGCTTGGTAGGCGGGACAGGGGCCTACGAGCAGTACGTC. It is translated as CASSLVGGTGAYEQYV.

This clone occurred a few times. The J gene is TRBJ2-1, the V gene TRBV7-2, with TRBD2 identical over 11 bases. The V segment lost 6 bases and the J segment 5 bases; nucleotides outside the gene matches: 6. CDR1 and CDR2 (germline): SGHTA, FQGNSA. The CDR3 length is 15 residues. The CDR3 DNA is TGTGCCAGCAGATCTAGCGGGGGGACAAACAATGAGCAGTTCTTC. Protein sequence: CASRSSGGTNNEQFF. The variable domain in full, completed from reference TRBV7-2 and TRBJ2-1, reads GAGVSQSPSNKVTEKGKDVELRCDPISGHTALYWYRQSLGQGLEFLIYFQGNSAPDKSGLPSDRFSAERTGGSVSTLTIQRTQQEDSAVYLCASRSSGGTNNEQFFGPGTRLTVL.

The chain combines TRBV11-3 with TRBJ1-5; TRBD1 might be the D (6 bases). The CDR3 spans 15 residues. In germline, CDR1 is SGHNT, CDR2 YENEEA. V was clipped by 1 base and J by 5 bases, with 12 bases between them. The CDR3: CASSLGGKGDQPQHF. The CDR3 region has the DNA TGTGCCAGCAGCTTAGGAGGCAAGGGGGATCAGCCCCAGCATTTT.

V gene TRBV5-8 combines with J gene TRBJ1-1; a possible D gene is TRBD1 (5 bases). The CDR3 extends over 18 amino acids. The V and J ends lost 7 bases and 2 bases respectively, with 27 bases between them. Germline V CDR1 and CDR2: SGHTS, YDEGEE. CDR3 nucleotide sequence: TGTGCCAGCCCCGTGGGTGTTTACAGTATGGGACTCAACACTGAAGCTTTCTTT. Its protein product is CASPVGVYSMGLNTEAFF. Drawing the rest from reference TRBV5-8 and TRBJ1-1, the complete variable domain is EAGVTQSPTHLIKTRGQQATLRCSPISGHTSVYWYQQALGLGLQFLLWYDEGEERNRGNFPPRFSGRQFPNYSSELNVNALELEDSALYLCASPVGVYSMGLNTEAFFGQGTRLTVV.

This clone was observed a handful of times. The chain couples TRBV7-2 to TRBJ1-3; D is undetermined. The CDR3 is made up of 13 amino acids. Per the germline V gene, CDR1 is SGHTA and CDR2 is FQGNSA. Trimming removed 6 bases at V and 2 bases at J, with 8 bases between. The CDR3 protein is CASSSGTGNTIYF. The CDR3 DNA is TGTGCCAGCAGTTCGGGGACTGGAAACACCATATATTTT.

The chain uses TRBV2 and TRBJ2-5; no reliable D call. Germline V gene sequence: CDR1 SNHLY, CDR2 FYNNEI. The CDR3 has 14 residues. V was pared by 2 bases and J by 4 bases, with 11 bases between. CDR3 in amino acids: CASSESRLGETQYF. The DNA for the CDR3 is TGTGCCAGCAGTGAATCTAGACTCGGAGAGACCCAGTACTTC.

V usage is TRBV27 and J usage is TRBJ1-1, with unresolved D. The germline V gene encodes CDR1 MNHEY and CDR2 SMNVEV (reference sequence). Trimming took off 8 bases at V and 1 base at J, with 8 bases between the two ends. The CDR3 has 12 residues. The CDR3 DNA follows: TGTGCCAGCGGACGGAGGAACACTGAAGCTTTCTTT. Translating it yields CASGRRNTEAFF.

The gene calls are TRBV18 and TRBJ2-5; D remains ambiguous. CDR3 length: 15 amino acids. The V and J ends lost 1 base and 5 bases respectively, with 14 bases between them. Germline V gives CDR1 KGHSH, CDR2 LQKENI. CDR3 amino acids: CASSPQGLRQETQYF. The CDR3 region has the DNA TGTGCCAGCTCACCACAGGGATTGAGGCAGGAGACCCAGTACTTC. The complete variable domain, with remaining parts taken from reference TRBV18 and TRBJ2-5, reads NAGVMQNPRHLVRRRGQEARLRCSPMKGHSHVYWYRQLPEEGLKFMVYLQKENIIDESGMPKERFSAEFPKEGPSILRIQQVVRGDSAAYFCASSPQGLRQETQYFGPGTRLLVL.

The gene calls are TRBV5-1 and TRBJ1-3; D is ambiguous. The CDR3 is 14 residues long. Trimming removed 6 bases at V and 4 bases at J, with 14 bases between. Per germline, CDR1 SGHRS and CDR2 YFSETQ. The CDR3 nucleotides are TGCGCCAGCACGGGAGAGGCTGCGGGAAACACCATATATTTT. Amino acids: CASTGEAAGNTIYF.

The V call is TRBV18, the J call TRBJ2-2, with a weak D call TRBD1 (6 bases). Germline values: CDR1 KGHSH, CDR2 LQKENI. The CDR3 loop spans 14 amino acids. With 3 bases removed from V and 6 bases from J, the gap between germline ends came to 11 bases. The CDR3 DNA reads TGTGCCAGCTCACCGCCCACAGGGTCCGGGGAGCTGTTTTTT. It codes for CASSPPTGSGELFF.

The chain joins TRBV29-1 to TRBJ2-1, with D perhaps assigned TRBD1 or TRBD2 (5 bases each). This CDR3 is built from 13 residues. V lost 4 bases and J lost 2, with 9 bases in between. The germline V gene encodes CDR1 SQVTM and CDR2 ANQGSEA. CDR3 protein: CSVGGLTYNEQFF. As DNA, the CDR3 is TGCAGCGTTGGGGGGTTGACCTACAATGAGCAGTTCTTC.

The V and J genes are TRBV4-1 and TRBJ2-5, with TRBD2 matching 9 bases. V was pared by 1 base and J by 5 bases, with 8 bases of the junction left unmatched. The length of the CDR3 is 16 residues. Germline V gene data show CDR1 as MGHRA and CDR2 as YSYEKL. The CDR3 loop reads CASSQAFAGGRETQYF. Here the CDR3 DNA reads TGCGCCAGCAGCCAAGCTTTCGCGGGGGGGAGGGAGACCCAGTACTTC.

The genes are TRBV5-1 and TRBJ2-5, with 12 bases lining up with TRBD1. This CDR3 is built from 17 residues. The germline V gene has CDR1 SGHRS and CDR2 YFSETQ. V dropped 5 bases and J dropped 5; count of bases not matched to a gene: 13. The CDR3 loop is CASSSPSGTGGWETQYF. The CDR3 region has the DNA TGCGCCAGCAGTTCCCCTTCCGGGACAGGGGGCTGGGAGACCCAGTACTTC.

This sequence joins TRBV25-1 and TRBJ2-1; the match to TRBD1 covers 8 bases. J lost 7 bases, V lost 3 bases, and 8 bases had no gene match. The CDR3 runs 15 residues. Looked up from germline, CDR1 is MGHDK and CDR2 is SYGVNS. CDR3 sequence reads: CASSDLGQGNNEQFF. The CDR3 DNA reads as TGTGCCAGCAGTGACCTCGGACAGGGAAATAATGAGCAGTTCTTC. The whole variable domain, remainder taken from reference TRBV25-1 and TRBJ2-1, is EADIYQTPRYLVIGTGKKITLECSQTMGHDKMYWYQQDPGMELHLIHYSYGVNSTEKGDLSSESTVSRIRTEHFPLTLESARPSHTSQYLCASSDLGQGNNEQFFGPGTRLTVL.

This chain joins TRBV11-1 and TRBJ2-3; no clear D. Germline V gene lookup returns CDR1 SGHAT and CDR2 FQDESV (reference sequence). The CDR3 length is 13 residues. Trimming took 1 base from V and 6 from J, leaving 8 bases between them. CDR3 DNA: TGTGCCAGCAGCTTAGGATTTGGGGATACGCAGTATTTT. Encoded protein: CASSLGFGDTQYF.

The J gene is TRBJ1-6, the V gene TRBV2; TRBD1 might be the D (6 bases). Germline-derived CDR1 and CDR2 are SNHLY and FYNNEI. Between the trimmed V and J ends, which lost 5 bases and 9 bases, there was a span of 14 bases. CDR3 length: 14 amino acids. CDR3 DNA: TGTGCCAGCAGTTTTCAGGGGAATAGTTCACCCCTCCACTTT. It codes for CASSFQGNSSPLHF.

The rearrangement joins TRBV4-1 to TRBJ2-6, with 9 nucleotides matching TRBD1. Looked up from germline, CDR1 is MGHRA and CDR2 is YSYEKL. This CDR3 region has 18 residues. Trimming cost V 4 bases and J 0 bases; bases outside gene matches: 7. CDR3 sequence (DNA): TGCGCCAGCAGCCGACCGGGACAGGGTATCTCTGGGGCCAACGTCCTGACTTTC. Translation: CASSRPGQGISGANVLTF.

V is TRBV6-5 and J is TRBJ2-3, with 8 bases lining up with TRBD1. V lost 6 bases to trimming and J lost 6 bases; unmatched junction nucleotides: 8. The germline V gene encodes CDR1 MNHEY and CDR2 SVGAGI. CDR3 length equals 14 residues. The CDR3 loop reads CASSPTGAADTQYF. For the CDR3, the DNA is TGTGCCAGCAGCCCGACAGGGGCCGCGGATACGCAGTATTTT.

V usage is TRBV28 and J usage is TRBJ1-5; tentatively, D is TRBD1 (6 bases). The germline gives CDR1 MDHEN, CDR2 SYDVKM. Between the trimmed V and J ends, which lost 0 bases and 6 bases, there was a span of 12 bases. There are 15 residues in the CDR3. CDR3 in DNA: TGTGCCAGCAGTTTATGGGGGGCAGAAGGTCAGCCCCAGCATTTT. This sequence encodes CASSLWGAEGQPQHF.

The V call is TRBV3-1 (or the pseudogene TRBV3-2), the J call TRBJ1-3; TRBD1 is a possible D gene (6 bases). Germline V CDR1 and CDR2: LGHDT, YNNKEL (reference sequence). This CDR3 has 17 residues. V was clipped by 0 bases and J by 2 bases, with 14 bases between them. The CDR3 nucleotides read TGTGCCAGCAGCCAAGATTTCGGACAGATAGCTGGAAACACCATATATTTT. Its protein is CASSQDFGQIAGNTIYF.

The chain combines TRBV9 with TRBJ2-5; a weak D match, TRBD2 (6 bases). The V and J ends lost 0 bases and 5 bases respectively, with 17 bases between them. The CDR3 runs 16 residues. Germline V gene data show CDR1 as SGDLS and CDR2 as YYNGEE. The CDR3 protein is CASSVEGAMAGETQYF. The CDR3 nucleotides are TGTGCCAGCAGCGTAGAAGGCGCGATGGCGGGGGAGACCCAGTACTTC.

The sample holds many counts of this clone. The V call is TRBV6-1, the J call TRBJ1-3, with unresolved D. The CDR3 totals 17 residues. The germline gives CDR1 MNHNS, CDR2 SASEGT. V dropped 2 bases and J dropped 2 bases, with 16 bases sitting between them. Here the CDR3 reads CASSEKAGWSAGNTIYF. The CDR3 region has the DNA TGTGCCAGCAGTGAAAAGGCAGGTTGGTCGGCTGGAAACACCATATATTTT.